The 11 T cell receptor beta chains below all came from one sample that was sequenced in a study of graft-versus-host responses after intestinal transplantation. Some clones are missing from TCRdb's copy, which holds only in-frame ones; the method was immunoSEQ multiplex PCR. Here the sample spans around 130,000 clones, approximately 94% being singletons. These receptors' targets are unknown. This specimen was unstimulated CD4+ T cells sorted from spleen or lymph node cells, taken before intestinal transplant. The receptors were gathered from a human donor who received an intestinal transplant.

The CDR3 bases are TGTGCCAGCAGTGGGTTGGGCCAATCACCCCTCCACTTT. Translating gives CASSGLGQSPLHF. The J gene is TRBJ1-6, the V gene TRBV6-1; D unresolved. Germline CDR1 MNHNS, CDR2 SASEGT. The length of the CDR3 is 13 residues. V dropped 4 bases and J dropped 10 bases, with 11 bases sitting between them.

This sequence joins TRBV15 and TRBJ2-6; D is undetermined. Germline CDR1 and CDR2: LNHNV and YYDKDF (reference sequence). The CDR3 runs 16 residues. The germline V and J ends were trimmed by 1 base and 4 bases, with 11 bases remaining between them. The CDR3 DNA follows: TGTGCCACCAGCAGAGCTCCAGCCCGAGGGGCCAACGTCCTGACTTTC. It is translated as CATSRAPARGANVLTF.

The CDR3 sequence is CASSPPSRGYGYTF. DNA for the CDR3: TGTGCCAGCTCACCACCGAGCAGGGGGTATGGCTACACCTTC. The rearrangement uses TRBV18 and TRBJ1-2; TRBD1 aligns across 7 bases. The CDR3 runs 14 residues. The germline V gene encodes CDR1 KGHSH and CDR2 LQKENI. The ends lost 0 bases at V and 5 bases at J; junction bases unmatched: 3.

The V and J genes are TRBV2 and TRBJ1-1, with D possibly being TRBD1 (5 bases). Trimming took 5 bases from V and 4 from J, leaving 17 bases between them. The germline V gene has CDR1 SNHLY and CDR2 FYNNEI. The CDR3 runs 15 residues. CDR3 region: CASSPGPISGTEAFF. CDR3 DNA: TGTGCCAGCAGTCCAGGGCCGATAAGTGGCACTGAAGCTTTCTTT.

The CDR3 DNA reads as TGTGCCAGCAGCGTAAGCCCGGATCCTACGGACGAGCAGTACTTC. It encodes CASSVSPDPTDEQYF. This chain uses TRBV9 with TRBJ2-7; D is ambiguous. CDR3 length equals 15 residues. In germline, CDR1 is SGDLS, CDR2 YYNGEE. Trimming removed 1 base from V and 5 bases from J, with 16 bases in between.

The chain couples TRBV5-3 to TRBJ1-4, with 7 bases fitting TRBD1. TRBV5-3 is annotated as an ORF whose role is uncertain. The CDR3 runs 18 residues. V was pared by 1 base and J by 7 bases, with 16 bases of the junction left unmatched. CDR3 bases: TGTGCCAGAAGCTTGTGGCCCCAAGAGGGGGCTCTTTCTGAAAAACTGTTTTTT. Translating it yields CARSLWPQEGALSEKLFF.

The V call is TRBV6-1, the J call TRBJ1-2; D is undetermined. The CDR3 length is 13 residues. The ends were cut back, 8 bases at V and 5 bases at J, with 15 bases in the middle. The germline V gene encodes CDR1 MNHNS and CDR2 SASEGT. The CDR3 DNA reads TGTGCCAGCCCCCCCCGGGAGCCGTATGGCTACACCTTC. This gives the protein CASPPREPYGYTF.

This chain links TRBV21-1 with TRBJ1-2; no check of the table's D call, TRBD1, against the DNA was made. TRBV21-1 is flagged as a pseudogene. The CDR3 has 15 amino acids. The CDR3, as DNA: TGTGCCACTACTCCGGGACAGGGGGCCTGGTATGGCTACACCTTC. It is translated as CATTPGQGAWYGYTF.

The J gene is TRBJ1-2, the V gene TRBV19; 9 bases fit TRBD1. From germline, CDR1 is LNHDA and CDR2 SQIVND (reference sequence). This CDR3 spans 16 amino acids. Trimming at V came to 1 base and at J to 0 bases, leaving 3 bases not matched to a gene. CDR3 coding DNA: TGTGCCAGTAGTATAGCAGGGACAGGGCCTAACTATGGCTACACCTTC. Its protein product is CASSIAGTGPNYGYTF.

CDR3 DNA sequence: TGTGCCAGCAGTATTACAGTATTTCAAGAGACCCAGTACTTC. It translates to CASSITVFQETQYF. V and J are TRBV2 and TRBJ2-5; no clear D gene. Per germline, CDR1 SNHLY and CDR2 FYNNEI. The ends were cut back, 5 bases at V and 2 bases at J, with 12 bases in the middle. The CDR3 consists of 14 residues.

V and J are TRBV18 and TRBJ2-1, with 7 bases aligning to TRBD1. Unmatched junction bases numbered 3, after V lost 3 bases and J lost 10 bases. The CDR3 loop spans 12 amino acids. Per the germline V gene, CDR1 is KGHSH and CDR2 is LQKENI. The CDR3 bases are TGTGCCAGCTCACCCACAGGGGACGAGCAGTTCTTC. Translated, it gives CASSPTGDEQFF. Together with reference TRBV18 and TRBJ2-1, the CDR3 gives the full variable domain: NAGVMQNPRHLVRRRGQEARLRCSPMKGHSHVYWYRQLPEEGLKFMVYLQKENIIDESGMPKERFSAEFPKEGPSILRIQQVVRGDSAAYFCASSPTGDEQFFGPGTRLTVL.